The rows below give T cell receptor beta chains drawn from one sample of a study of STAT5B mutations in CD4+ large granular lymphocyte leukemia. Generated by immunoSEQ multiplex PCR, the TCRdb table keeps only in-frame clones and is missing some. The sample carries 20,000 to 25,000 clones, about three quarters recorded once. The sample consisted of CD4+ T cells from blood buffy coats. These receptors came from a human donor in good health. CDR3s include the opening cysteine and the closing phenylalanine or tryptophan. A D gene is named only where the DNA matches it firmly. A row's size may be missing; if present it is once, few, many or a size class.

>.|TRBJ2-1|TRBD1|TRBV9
TGTGCCAGCAGCGTATGGGACAGAGGCGAGCAGTTCTTC
CASSVWDRGEQFF
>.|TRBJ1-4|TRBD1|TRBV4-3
TGCGCCAGCAGTCGGGACAGGAGGAGCGAAAAACTGTTTTTT
CASSRDRRSEKLFF
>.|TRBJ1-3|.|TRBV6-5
TGTGCCAGCAGTTACGCCTCGAGAAGCTCTGGAAACACCATATATTTT
CASSYASRSSGNTIYF
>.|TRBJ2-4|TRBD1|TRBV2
TGTGCCAGCAGGCAAAAACCGGGACAGGGGGCATCTCTCGCCAAAAACATTCAGTACTTC
CASRQKPGQGASLAKNIQYF
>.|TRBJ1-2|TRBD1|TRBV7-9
TGTGCCAGCAGCTTGGAGGGACAGGGGGCGGGCGGCTACACCTTC
CASSLEGQGAGGYTF
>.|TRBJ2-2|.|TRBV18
TGTGCCAGCTCTTACCTCCCCGGGACATACACCGGGGAGCTGTTTTTT
CASSYLPGTYTGELFF
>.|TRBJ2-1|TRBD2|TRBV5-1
TGCGCCAGCAGCTTTTCTAGCGGGGGGTACAATGAGCAGTTCTTC
CASSFSSGGYNEQFF
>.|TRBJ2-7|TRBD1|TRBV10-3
TGTGCCACCCGTCCCGGGACAGGGAACGAGCAGTACTTC
CATRPGTGNEQYF
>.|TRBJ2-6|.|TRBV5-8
TGTGCCAGCAGCTTGGAGTCGGGCAGGACATTGTCCAACGTCCTGACTTTC
CASSLESGRTLSNVLTF
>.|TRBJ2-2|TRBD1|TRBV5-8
TGTGCCAGCATCGCGAGGACAGGAGGCACCGGGGAGCTGTTTTTT
CASIARTGGTGELFF
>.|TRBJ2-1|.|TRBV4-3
TGCGCCAGCAGCCAAGGAGGTGGCTGGGTCAATGAGCAGTTCTTC
CASSQGGGWVNEQFF
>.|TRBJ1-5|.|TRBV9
TGTGCCAGCAGCGTCGGGGTCAATCAGCCCCAGCATTTT
CASSVGVNQPQHF
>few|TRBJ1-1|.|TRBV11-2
TGTGCCAGCAGCCCCACTTTCCCTGAAGCTTTCTTT
CASSPTFPEAFF
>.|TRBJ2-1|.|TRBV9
TGTGCCAGCAGCGTTAGCGTCAGCTCCTACAATGAGCAGTTCTTC
CASSVSVSSYNEQFF
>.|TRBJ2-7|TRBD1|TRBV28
TGTGCCAGCAGTTTCAATGACAGGGGCGGCGAGCAGTACTTC
CASSFNDRGGEQYF
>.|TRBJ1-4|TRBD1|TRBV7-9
TGTGCCAGCACATCGGGACAGGGGCGAGGTGAATACGAAAAACTGTTTTTT
CASTSGQGRGEYEKLFF
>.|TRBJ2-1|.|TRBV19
TGTGCCAGTAGTACCACTGCCGGGGGATACAATGAGCAGTTCTTC
CASSTTAGGYNEQFF
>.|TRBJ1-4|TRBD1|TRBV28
TGTGCCAGCAGCAGGACAGGGGTAAGGGAAAAACTGTTTTTT
CASSRTGVREKLFF
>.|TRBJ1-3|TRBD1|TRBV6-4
TGTGCCAGCACCCCGGACAGGGGATCTGGAAACACCATATATTTT
CASTPDRGSGNTIYF
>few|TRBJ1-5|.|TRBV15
TGTGCCACCAGCCCTTCGGGGCGCGGCAATCAGCCCCAGCATTTT
CATSPSGRGNQPQHF
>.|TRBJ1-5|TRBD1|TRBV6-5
TGTGCCAGCAGTTTTCGACAGGGAGATCAGCCCCAGCATTTT
CASSFRQGDQPQHF
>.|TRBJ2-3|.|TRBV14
TGTGCCAGCAGCCAAGCGGTGGATACGCAGTATTTT
CASSQAVDTQYF
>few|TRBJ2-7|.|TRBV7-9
TGTGCCAGCAGCGCCCAGGGAGAGAAGTACTTC
CASSAQGEKYF
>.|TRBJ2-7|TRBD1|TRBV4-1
TGCGCCAGCAGCCACCCGGGGACAGGGGGCGGTTACGAGCAGTACTTC
CASSHPGTGGGYEQYF
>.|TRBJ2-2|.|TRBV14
TGTGCCAGCAGCCGGACAGTTTTCACCGGGGAGCTGTTTTTT
CASSRTVFTGELFF
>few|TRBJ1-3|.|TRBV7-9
TGTGCCACTTCGAACTCTGGAAACACCATATATTTT
CATSNSGNTIYF
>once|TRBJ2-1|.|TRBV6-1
TGTGCCAGCGGACGGGGCAATGAGCAGTTCTTC
CASGRGNEQFF
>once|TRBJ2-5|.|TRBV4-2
TGTGCCAGCAGCCAAGATAGGCCTTCAGAGACCCAGTACTTC
CASSQDRPSETQYF
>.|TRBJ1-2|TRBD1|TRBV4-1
TGCGCCAGCAGCCAAGGGCGGGACAGGGGAAACTATGGCTACACCTTC
CASSQGRDRGNYGYTF
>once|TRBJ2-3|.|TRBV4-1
TGCGCCAGCAGCCAACGTAGTACGCCAGATACGCAGTATTTT
CASSQRSTPDTQYF
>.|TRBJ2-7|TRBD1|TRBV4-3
TGCGCCAGCAGCCTAGCCCTGACAGGGAACTCCGAGCAGTACTTC
CASSLALTGNSEQYF
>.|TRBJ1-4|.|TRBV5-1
TGCGCCAGCAGCTTCCTGAGTAATGAAAAACTGTTTTTT
CASSFLSNEKLFF
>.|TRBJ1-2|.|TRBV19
TGTGCCAGTAGTATAGGGTCCCAAACAGGGTTCTATGGCTACACCTTC
CASSIGSQTGFYGYTF
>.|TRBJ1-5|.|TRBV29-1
TGCAGCGTTGGCGACGGCCGCCCCCAGCATTTT
CSVGDGRPQHF
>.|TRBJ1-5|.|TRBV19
TGTGCCAGTACCGTCGGACAGTTCAATCAGCCCCAGCATTTT
CASTVGQFNQPQHF
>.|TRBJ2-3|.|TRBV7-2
TGTGCCAGCAGCCCTGGCCCCGCAACGCAGTATTTT
CASSPGPATQYF
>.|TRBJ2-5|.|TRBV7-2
TGTGCCAGCAGCCCGGCGGTTGGGGCAGAGACCCAGTACTTC
CASSPAVGAETQYF
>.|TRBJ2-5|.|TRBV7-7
TGTGCCAGCAGCCCCTTTGATGGGTACCAAGAGACCCAGTACTTC
CASSPFDGYQETQYF
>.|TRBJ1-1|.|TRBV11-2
TGTGCCAGCATGGTCATACTAAACACTGAAGCTTTCTTT
CASMVILNTEAFF
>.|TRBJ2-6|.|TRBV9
TGTGCCAGCACCGGCCCCCCGGGCCTACTCCGGTCTGGGGCCAACGTCCTGACTTTC
CASTGPPGLLRSGANVLTF